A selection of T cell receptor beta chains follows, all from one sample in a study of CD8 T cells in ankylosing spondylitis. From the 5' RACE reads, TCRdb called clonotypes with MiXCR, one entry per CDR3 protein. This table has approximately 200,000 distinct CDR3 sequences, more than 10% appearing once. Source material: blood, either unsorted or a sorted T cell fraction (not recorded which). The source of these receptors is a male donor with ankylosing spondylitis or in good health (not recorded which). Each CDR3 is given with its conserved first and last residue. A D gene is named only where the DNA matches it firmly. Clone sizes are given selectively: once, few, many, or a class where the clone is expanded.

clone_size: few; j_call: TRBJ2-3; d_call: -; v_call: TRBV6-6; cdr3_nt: TGTGCCTCCATAGGGGCGGGCACAGATACGCAGTATTTT; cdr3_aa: CASIGAGTDTQYF
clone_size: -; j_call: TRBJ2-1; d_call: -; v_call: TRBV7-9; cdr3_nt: TGTGCCAGCAACCCGGGGCGACTTTCCTACAATGAGCAGTTCTTC; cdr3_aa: CASNPGRLSYNEQFF
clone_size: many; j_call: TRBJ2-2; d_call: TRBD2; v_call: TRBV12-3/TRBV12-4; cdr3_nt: TGTGCCAGCAGTCCACGACTGAGCGGGGGATTCACCGGGGAGCTGTTTTTT; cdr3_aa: CASSPRLSGGFTGELFF
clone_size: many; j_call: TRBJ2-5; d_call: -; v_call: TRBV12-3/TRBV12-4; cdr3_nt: TGTGCCAGCGCGGAAGGGGCTAGAGAGACCCAGTACTTC; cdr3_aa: CASAEGARETQYF
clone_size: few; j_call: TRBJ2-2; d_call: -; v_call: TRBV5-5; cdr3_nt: TGTGCCAGCAGCCTCTCCCCGGGGGGCGTTCACACCGGGGAGCTGTTTTTT; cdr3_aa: CASSLSPGGVHTGELFF
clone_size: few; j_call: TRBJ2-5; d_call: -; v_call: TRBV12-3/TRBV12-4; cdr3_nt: TGTGCCAGCAGCCGGAGGGGGGGCCAGCAGACCCAGTACTTC; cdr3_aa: CASSRRGGQQTQYF
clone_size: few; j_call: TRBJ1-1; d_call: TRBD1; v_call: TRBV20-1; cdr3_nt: TGCAGTGTTAGGACAGGGAGGGAGTCCACTGAAGCTTTCTTT; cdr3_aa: CSVRTGRESTEAFF
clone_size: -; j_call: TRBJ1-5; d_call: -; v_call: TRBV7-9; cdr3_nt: TGTGCCAGCAGCTCTTGGGATCAGCCCCAGCATTTT; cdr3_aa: CASSSWDQPQHF
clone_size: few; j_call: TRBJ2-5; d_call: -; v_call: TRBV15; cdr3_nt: TGTGCCACCAGCAGGGGACTCCAACAAGAGACCCAGTACTTC; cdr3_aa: CATSRGLQQETQYF
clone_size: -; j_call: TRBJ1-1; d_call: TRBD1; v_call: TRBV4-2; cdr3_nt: TGTGCCTCTGGGGACCGGGACAGCATGAACACTGAAGCTTTCTTT; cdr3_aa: CASGDRDSMNTEAFF
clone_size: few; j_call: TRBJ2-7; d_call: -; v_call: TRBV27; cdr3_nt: TGTGCCAGCAGTTTCCAGGGAGGCACCTACGAGCAGTACTTC; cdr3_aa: CASSFQGGTYEQYF
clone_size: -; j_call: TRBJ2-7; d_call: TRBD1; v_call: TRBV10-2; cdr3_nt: TGCGCCAGCAGCGACGACAGGGACGGGTACGAGCAGTACTTC; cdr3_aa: CASSDDRDGYEQYF
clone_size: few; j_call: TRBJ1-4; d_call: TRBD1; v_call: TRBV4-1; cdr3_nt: TGCGCCAGCAGCTCTGCAGGACAGGGGGTTGAAAAACTGTTTTTT; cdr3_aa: CASSSAGQGVEKLFF
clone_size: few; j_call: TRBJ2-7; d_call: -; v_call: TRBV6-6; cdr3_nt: TGTGCCAGCAGTTATAGAGGGGTCAACGAGCAGTACTTC; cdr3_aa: CASSYRGVNEQYF
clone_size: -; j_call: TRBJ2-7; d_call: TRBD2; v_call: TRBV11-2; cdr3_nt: TGTGCCAGCAGCTTAGAACTAGCGGGAGGGTCCTACGAGCAGTACTTC; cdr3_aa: CASSLELAGGSYEQYF
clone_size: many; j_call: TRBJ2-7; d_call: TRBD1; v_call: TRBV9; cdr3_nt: TGTGCCAGCAGCGGGGGACAGGTCCTTTACTTC; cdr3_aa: CASSGGQVLYF
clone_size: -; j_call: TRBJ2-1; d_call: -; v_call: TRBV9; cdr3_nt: TGTGCCAGCAGCGTAGCGGGAGCGGGCCGACACAATGAGCAGTTCTTC; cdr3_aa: CASSVAGAGRHNEQFF
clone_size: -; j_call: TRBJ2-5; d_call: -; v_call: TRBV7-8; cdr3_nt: TGTGCCAGCAGCTTAGAGGATTGGGTAGAACGGCTCCAAGAGACCCAGTACTTC; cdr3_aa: CASSLEDWVERLQETQYF
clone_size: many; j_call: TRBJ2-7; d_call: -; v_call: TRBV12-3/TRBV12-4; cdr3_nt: TGTGCCAGCAGTTTATTCGTACACGAGCAGTACTTC; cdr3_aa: CASSLFVHEQYF
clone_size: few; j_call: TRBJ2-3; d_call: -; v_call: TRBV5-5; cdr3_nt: TGTGCCAGCAGCTCACGGGCCGGTGACACAGATACGCAGTATTTT; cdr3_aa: CASSSRAGDTDTQYF
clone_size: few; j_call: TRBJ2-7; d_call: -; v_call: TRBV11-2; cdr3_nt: TGTGCCAGCAGCTTAGAAACCGACTACGAGCAGTACTTC; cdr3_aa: CASSLETDYEQYF
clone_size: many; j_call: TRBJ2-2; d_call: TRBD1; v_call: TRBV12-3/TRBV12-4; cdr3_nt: TGTGCCAGCAGACCAGGGGGCGGAATTGCCGGGGAGCTGTTTTTT; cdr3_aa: CASRPGGGIAGELFF
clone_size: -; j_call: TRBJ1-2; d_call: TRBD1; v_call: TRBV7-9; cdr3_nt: TGTGCCAGCAGCCAGGGGGCTCAAGGCTACACCTTC; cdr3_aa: CASSQGAQGYTF
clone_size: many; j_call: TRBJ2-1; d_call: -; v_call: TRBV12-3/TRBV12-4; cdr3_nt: TGTGCCAGCAGTTTAGACAGTAACAATGAGCAGTTCTTC; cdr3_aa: CASSLDSNNEQFF
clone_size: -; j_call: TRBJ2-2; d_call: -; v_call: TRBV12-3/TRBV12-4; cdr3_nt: TGTGCCAGCAGTTACCTAGCGCCCGACACCGGGGAGCTGTTTTTT; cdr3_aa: CASSYLAPDTGELFF
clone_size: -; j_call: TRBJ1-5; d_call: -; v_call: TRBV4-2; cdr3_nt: TGTGCCAGCAGCCAAGGGAACAGCAATCAGCCCCAGCATTTT; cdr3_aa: CASSQGNSNQPQHF
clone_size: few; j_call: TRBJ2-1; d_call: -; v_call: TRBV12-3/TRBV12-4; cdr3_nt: TGTGCCAGCATTGCGGATTCCTACAATGAGCAGTTCTTC; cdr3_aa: CASIADSYNEQFF
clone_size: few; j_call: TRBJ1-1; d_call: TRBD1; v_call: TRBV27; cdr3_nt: TGTGCCAGCAGAATCGGGACAGTGAACACTGAAGCTTTCTTT; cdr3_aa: CASRIGTVNTEAFF
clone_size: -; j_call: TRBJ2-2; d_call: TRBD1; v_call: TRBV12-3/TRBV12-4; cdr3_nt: TGTGCCAGCAGCCCGGGGACAGGGGTCACCGGGGAGCTGTTTTTT; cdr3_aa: CASSPGTGVTGELFF